The 11 T cell receptor beta chains below were found in one sample sequenced in a study of OX40 agonist ivuxolimab in advanced cancers. Using immunoSEQ multiplex PCR, the repertoire was profiled, and TCRdb retains in-frame clones only, with some absent. This sample has some 48,000 clones, with roughly 81% found just once. The sequencing here drew on CD4+ or CD8+ T cells sorted from blood, taken in a trial of the OX40 agonist ivuxolimab. Receptors were obtained from an adult with an advanced solid tumor such as melanoma, head and neck, liver or kidney cancer.

This chain uses TRBV7-8 with TRBJ2-3; 8 positions match TRBD2. The germline V gene has CDR1 SGHVS and CDR2 FQNEAQ. The CDR3 is 15 amino acids. The J segment lost 4 bases and the V segment lost 3 bases, leaving 6 bases of the junction unmatched. The CDR3 DNA follows: TGTGCCAGCAGCTTGCAGCGGGAGTTCGCAGATACGCAGTATTTT. Encoded protein: CASSLQREFADTQYF. Combining the CDR3 with reference TRBV7-8 and TRBJ2-3 gives the whole variable domain GAGVSQSPRYKVAKRGQDVALRCDPISGHVSLFWYQQALGQGPEFLTYFQNEAQLDKSGLPSDRFFAERPEGSVSTLKIQRTQQEDSAVYLCASSLQREFADTQYFGPGTRLTVL.

This chain connects TRBV6-5 to TRBJ2-7; possibly TRBD1 or TRBD2 for D (5 bases each). Germline V gives CDR1 MNHEY, CDR2 SVGAGI. The germline V and J ends were trimmed by 7 bases and 5 bases, with 9 bases remaining between them. The CDR3 loop spans 11 amino acids. The CDR3 region is CASKRGDEQYF. CDR3 nucleotides: TGTGCCAGCAAGAGGGGCGACGAGCAGTACTTC.

This clone ranks as medium-sized. The J gene is TRBJ1-6, the V gene TRBV11-2; D gene unclear. Trimming left V 6 bases short and J 7 bases short, with 13 bases between. The CDR3 runs to 14 residues. Per the germline V gene, CDR1 is SGHAT and CDR2 is FQNNGV. The CDR3 sequence: CASSRATSNSPLHF. CDR3 nucleotide sequence: TGTGCCAGCAGTAGGGCAACTTCCAATTCACCCCTCCACTTT. The full variable domain, its missing parts supplied by reference TRBV11-2 and TRBJ1-6, is EAGVAQSPRYKIIEKRQSVAFWCNPISGHATLYWYQQILGQGPKLLIQFQNNGVVDDSQLPKDRFSAERLKGVDSTLKIQPAKLEDSAVYLCASSRATSNSPLHFGNGTRLTVT.

This clone came up once. This chain joins TRBV27 and TRBJ1-4; 11 bases are a match to TRBD1. Germline assignment: CDR1 MNHEY and CDR2 SMNVEV (reference sequence). This CDR3 has 12 amino acids. Trimming removed 4 bases from V and 13 bases from J; junction bases left unmatched: 2. As DNA, the CDR3 is TGTGCCAGCAGTTCGGGACAGGGGGGACTGTTTTTT. It is translated as CASSSGQGGLFF.

In its sample, this clone was seen a few times. This CDR3 reads CASSTDRGLYGYTF. The CDR3 DNA sequence: TGTGCCAGCAGCACAGACAGGGGGCTCTATGGCTACACCTTC. The chain employs TRBV7-9 and TRBJ1-2, with TRBD1 matching over 10 bases. V shed 5 bases and J 4 bases; nucleotides not matched to a gene: 4. The CDR3 contains 14 residues. Germline CDR1 is SEHNR and CDR2 is FQNEAQ (reference sequence).

This clone was seen a few times. The J gene is TRBJ2-1, the V gene TRBV5-1, with D unclear. Germline CDR1 and CDR2: SGHRS and YFSETQ. The CDR3 length is 15 residues. The V gene lost 2 bases and the J gene lost 0 bases, with 9 bases spanning the gap. The DNA of the CDR3 is TGCGCCAGCAGCTTCGCGGTGAGCTCCTACAATGAGCAGTTCTTC. Encoded protein: CASSFAVSSYNEQFF. The full variable domain, rest sourced from reference TRBV5-1 and TRBJ2-1, is KAGVTQTPRYLIKTRGQQVTLSCSPISGHRSVSWYQQTPGQGLQFLFEYFSETQRNKGNFPGRFSGRQFSNSRSEMNVSTLELGDSALYLCASSFAVSSYNEQFFGPGTRLTVL.

The chain employs TRBV30 and TRBJ2-7; 8 bases line up with TRBD1. Per germline, CDR1 GTSNPN and CDR2 SVGIG (reference sequence). The CDR3 runs 14 residues. V shed 2 bases and J 4 bases; nucleotides not matched to a gene: 7. CDR3 residues: CAWSSSRGQYEQYF. The CDR3 DNA follows: TGTGCCTGGAGTTCGTCCAGGGGGCAATACGAGCAGTACTTC.

This clone was seen a single time. The CDR3 sequence: CASSLAGQGATGELFF. The CDR3 DNA follows: TGCGCCAGCAGCTTGGCCGGACAGGGGGCCACCGGGGAGCTGTTTTTT. The gene calls are TRBV5-1 and TRBJ2-2; 11 nucleotides line up with TRBD1. Trimming took 0 bases from V and 4 from J; bases not matched to a gene: 2. CDR3 length equals 16 residues. The germline V gene encodes CDR1 SGHRS and CDR2 YFSETQ.

The CDR3 sequence is CASSASGGASGNTIYF. The CDR3 DNA reads TGTGCCAGCAGCGCATCAGGGGGCGCATCTGGAAACACCATATATTTT. The chain employs TRBV7-2 and TRBJ1-3, with 8 bases lining up with TRBD1. After removal of 5 bases from V and 1 base from J, the junction contained 7 bases not matched to a gene. The germline gives CDR1 SGHTA, CDR2 FQGNSA. The CDR3 totals 16 residues.

The chain has TRBV4-2 and TRBJ1-1, with D perhaps TRBD1 (6 bases). The CDR3 contains 16 residues. Deletions cut 0 bases from V and 4 bases from J, with 15 bases between. Looked up from germline, CDR1 is LGHNA and CDR2 is YNFKEQ. The CDR3 region is CASSQDGGLWGTEAFF. The DNA of the CDR3 is TGTGCCAGCAGCCAAGATGGGGGGCTCTGGGGCACTGAAGCTTTCTTT.

The V call is TRBV6-1, the J call TRBJ2-2, with a tentative D call TRBD2 (7 bases). This CDR3 region has 15 residues. V gave up 11 bases and J gave up 5 bases, with 21 bases separating them. CDR1 is MNHNS and CDR2 is SASEGT in the germline V gene. In nucleotides, the CDR3 is TGTGCCTGTTGGCCGGGGGGCGCGGGGACCGGGGAGCTGTTTTTT. Translating gives CACWPGGAGTGELFF.